This TCR beta chain was captured in a study of blood T cells in healthy people across ages. Findings and caveats of the study: Expanded clonotype shifts may have been confounded, as the donors had an unknown CMV status. Those diversity estimates obtained from one million T cells were thought to be underestimates.

V was cut by 2 bases and J by 7 bases, with 14 bases left in between. The V gene's germline CDR1 is SGHTA and CDR2 FQGTGA. There are 14 residues in the CDR3. A J-beta primer mix and a sample-barcoded 5' primer were used in a second PCR of about 6 to 12 cycles. MiXCR, run by TCRdb on the 5' RACE reads, gives a single entry per CDR3 protein. The sample has fewer than 2,000,000 distinct CDR3 sequences; about two fifths are singletons. Worth noting for this clonotype: Its antigen is as yet unknown.

The gene calls are TRBV7-3 and TRBJ1-2; D perhaps matches TRBD1 (6 bases). Input material: blood. The sequence was obtained from a human donor in good health. The DNA for the CDR3 is TGTGCCAGCAGCTTAGGGACACAGGGCGGTGGCTACACCTTC. Encoded protein: CASSLGTQGGGYTF. Based on the CDR3 plus reference TRBV7-3 and TRBJ1-2, the full variable domain is GAGVSQTPSNKVTEKGKYVELRCDPISGHTALYWYRQSLGQGPEFLIYFQGTGAADDSGLPNDRFFAVRPEGSVSTLKIQRTERGDSAVYLCASSLGTQGGGYTFGSGTRLTVV.